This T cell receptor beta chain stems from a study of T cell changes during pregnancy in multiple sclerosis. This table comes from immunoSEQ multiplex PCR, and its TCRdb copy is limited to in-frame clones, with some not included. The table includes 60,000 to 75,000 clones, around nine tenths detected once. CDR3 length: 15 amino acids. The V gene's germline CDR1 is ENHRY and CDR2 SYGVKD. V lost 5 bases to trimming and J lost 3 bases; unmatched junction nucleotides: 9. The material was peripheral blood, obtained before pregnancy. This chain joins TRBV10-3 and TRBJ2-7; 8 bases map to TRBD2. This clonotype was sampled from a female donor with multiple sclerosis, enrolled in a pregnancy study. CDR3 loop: CAISSREGLNYEQYF. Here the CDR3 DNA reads TGTGCCATCAGTAGCCGGGAGGGACTAAACTACGAGCAGTACTTC.